These 18 T cell receptor beta chains were all obtained from the same sample, sequenced in a study of identical twins (dated by TCRdb to about 2016). The method was 5' RACE. The instrument given in TCRdb is Illumina HiSeq 2000. TCRdb applied fastp at Q25 and MiXCR to the public reads, then kept only in-frame beta chains. Each entry merges the rows of one CDR3 protein and shows their most common DNA and genes. Counted in this sample were about 530,000 distinct CDR3 sequences; 13% to 15% of them appeared once. Nearly 0.45% of the sample is taken by the ten largest. These data were likewise used in another study, on yellow fever vaccine responses in identical twins.

Sequencing was carried out using CD4+ T cells sorted from blood. These receptors were taken from a woman aged 18 to 35 in good health.

This clonotype was detected only a few times. The V gene is TRBV18, the J gene TRBJ1-3; 7 bases agree with TRBD1. V trimming: 6 bases; J trimming: 0 bases; junction bases outside the gene matches: 11. The CDR3 covers 17 residues. Germline V CDR1 and CDR2: KGHSH, LQKENI. CDR3 bases: TGTGCCAGCTCGCGAGCGACGACAGGGCCCTCTGGAAACACCATATATTTT. Amino acid sequence: CASSRATTGPSGNTIYF.

This clonotype was seen more than once but under ten times. This sequence joins TRBV7-9 and TRBJ1-5; D not resolved. V was clipped by 5 bases and J by 2 bases, with 10 bases between them. Germline assignment: CDR1 SEHNR and CDR2 FQNEAQ (reference sequence). The CDR3 runs 14 residues. CDR3 protein: CASSRSGGNQPQHF. The DNA for the CDR3 is TGTGCCAGCAGCCGATCTGGGGGCAATCAGCCCCAGCATTTT.

This rearrangement joins TRBV10-3 to TRBJ1-5; D unresolved. The germline V gene has CDR1 ENHRY and CDR2 SYGVKD. CDR3 length: 13 residues. The V end lost 6 bases, the J end lost 6 bases, and 12 bases lay between the germline ends. As DNA, the CDR3 is TGTGCCATCAGCCCAAATCCTGGTCAGCCCCAGCATTTT. Residues: CAISPNPGQPQHF.

This clonotype has a handful of counts. J is TRBJ2-1 and V is TRBV20-1, with 7 bases identical to TRBD2. Germline values: CDR1 DFQATT, CDR2 SNEGSKA (reference sequence). The CDR3 sequence is 14 residues long. Trimming removed 3 bases from V and 6 bases from J; junction bases left unmatched: 8. CDR3 residues: CSASPQAGVNEQFF. The DNA for the CDR3 is TGCAGTGCTAGCCCACAGGCGGGGGTCAATGAGCAGTTCTTC.

The chain joins TRBV6-5 to TRBJ2-7, with 7 bases lining up with TRBD1. The J segment lost 2 bases and the V segment lost 0 bases, leaving 4 bases of the junction unmatched. CDR1 is MNHEY, CDR2 SVGAGI, per germline. The CDR3 has 15 residues. The CDR3 DNA is TGTGCCAGCAGTTACTCCGGAGACAGGGCCTACGAGCAGTACTTC. Translation: CASSYSGDRAYEQYF.

This clonotype turned up a few times. This sequence joins TRBV20-1 and TRBJ2-1; 9 positions agree with TRBD1. Looked up from germline, CDR1 is DFQATT and CDR2 is SNEGSKA (reference sequence). The CDR3 is 16 amino acids. Unmatched junction bases numbered 13, after V lost 1 base and J lost 9 bases. CDR3 nucleotide sequence: TGCAGTGCTAGAGCCCTGGGACAGGGTGTGTTGGGTGAGCAGTTCTTC. This translates into CSARALGQGVLGEQFF.

The chain recombines TRBV5-1 with TRBJ2-1, with D uncertain. This CDR3 has 14 residues. V was pared by 4 bases and J by 9 bases, with 17 bases between. Germline V gene data show CDR1 as SGHRS and CDR2 as YFSETQ. This chain's CDR3 is CASSPLEPAGEQFF. The CDR3 nucleotides read TGCGCCAGCAGCCCCTTGGAGCCTGCTGGTGAGCAGTTCTTC.

The rearrangement links TRBV6-1 to TRBJ2-1, with TRBD2 as a possible D gene (5 bases). Germline-derived CDR1 and CDR2 are MNHNS and SASEGT. V was clipped by 6 bases and J by 2 bases, with 17 bases between them. The CDR3 is made up of 16 amino acids. CDR3 sequence reads: CASRKLGSGAYNEQFF. The DNA for the CDR3 is TGTGCCAGCAGGAAACTAGGTTCCGGAGCCTACAATGAGCAGTTCTTC.

CDR3 nucleotide sequence: TGCAGTGCTAGACAACAGGTGACCGGGAACACTGAAGCTTTCTTT. It is translated as CSARQQVTGNTEAFF. This chain connects TRBV20-1 to TRBJ1-1; a possible D gene is TRBD1 (5 bases). The germline gives CDR1 DFQATT, CDR2 SNEGSKA (reference sequence). The V gene lost 2 bases and the J gene lost 1 base, with 14 bases spanning the gap. This CDR3 contains 15 residues.

This clonotype showed up just a few times. This chain connects TRBV5-1 to TRBJ2-7; no definite D call. Germline V CDR1 and CDR2: SGHRS, YFSETQ. The CDR3 runs 15 residues. The ends were cut back, 6 bases at V and 4 bases at J, with 20 bases in the middle. The CDR3: CASTLGGPTLYEQYV. CDR3 nucleotides: TGCGCCAGCACCCTAGGTGGACCCACCCTATACGAGCAGTACGTC.

This clonotype was seen many times. The junction departs from germline at one end; a sequencing error may be responsible. The rearrangement links TRBV6-1 to TRBJ2-2; D possibly uses TRBD1 or TRBD2 (5 bases each). The CDR3 contains 15 residues. Germline CDR1 MNHNS, CDR2 SASEGT. The CDR3 spells CASSLGRTNTGELFF. The CDR3 DNA follows: TGCGCCAGCAGCTTGGGACGGACGAACACCGGGGAGCTGTTTTTT.

The table lists this clonotype with a few counts. J is TRBJ2-3 and V is TRBV12-3 or TRBV12-4; maybe TRBD2 (5 bases). With 6 bases removed from V and 4 bases from J, the gap between germline ends came to 14 bases. The CDR3 is made up of 14 amino acids. The CDR3 bases are TGTGCCAGCAGCCGGAGCGGAGGAGCAGATACGCAGTATTTT. It specifies CASSRSGGADTQYF.

The sample holds a few counts of this clonotype. The chain employs TRBV3-1 and TRBJ2-1, with 8 bases identical to TRBD2. Per germline, CDR1 LGHDT and CDR2 YNNKEL (reference sequence). The CDR3 contains 16 residues. J was trimmed by 4 bases and V by 1 base; bases with no gene match: 6. The CDR3 region is CASSQGRGGSYNEQFF. CDR3 sequence (DNA): TGTGCCAGCAGCCAAGGTCGGGGGGGGAGTTACAATGAGCAGTTCTTC.

This clonotype was recorded a few times. The chain is built from TRBV4-1 and TRBJ2-1, with a possible D match to TRBD2 (7 bases). Looked up from germline, CDR1 is MGHRA and CDR2 is YSYEKL. This CDR3 contains 15 residues. The V end lost 1 base, the J end lost 8 bases, and 15 bases lay between the germline ends. The CDR3 sequence: CASSQVGGAIHEQFF. Here the CDR3 DNA reads TGCGCCAGCAGCCAAGTGGGGGGGGCTATCCATGAGCAGTTCTTC.

The J gene is TRBJ2-5, the V gene TRBV6-5; 8 bases match TRBD1. Losses at the gene ends were 0 bases for V and 1 base for J; bases not matched to a gene: 4. The germline gives CDR1 MNHEY, CDR2 SVGAGI. The CDR3 has 16 amino acids. The chain's CDR3 is CASSYSLTGGQETQYF. CDR3 coding DNA: TGTGCCAGCAGTTACTCGTTAACAGGGGGCCAAGAGACCCAGTACTTC.

This clonotype was counted only a few times. In DNA, the CDR3 is TGCAGTGCTAGAGACTCGGCTAGCCCCCAAGAGACCCAGTACTTC. The encoded protein is CSARDSASPQETQYF. The chain links TRBV20-1 to TRBJ2-5; perhaps TRBD2 as D (5 bases). The CDR3 totals 15 residues. Germline CDR1 is DFQATT and CDR2 is SNEGSKA (reference sequence). Trimming left V 0 bases short and J 1 base short, with 12 bases between.

In its sample, this clonotype was seen many times. The genes are TRBV10-3 and TRBJ1-5, with 8 bases aligning to TRBD1. The CDR3 has 15 residues. J lost 1 base, V lost 5 bases, and 4 bases had no gene match. Germline V gene data show CDR1 as ENHRY and CDR2 as SYGVKD. The CDR3: CAISSGQGSNQPQHF. CDR3 bases: TGTGCCATCAGTTCCGGACAGGGAAGCAATCAGCCCCAGCATTTT.

This clonotype was counted between two and nine times. V gene TRBV3-1 combines with J gene TRBJ2-1, with a tentative D call TRBD1 (6 bases). V lost 1 base and J 4 bases, leaving 17 bases between the germline ends. This CDR3 region has 17 residues. In germline, CDR1 is LGHDT, CDR2 YNNKEL (reference sequence). This CDR3 reads CASSQGRITRGYNEQFF. The CDR3 bases are TGTGCCAGCAGCCAAGGTCGGATTACGAGGGGGTACAATGAGCAGTTCTTC.